A selection of T cell receptor beta chains follows, all from one sample in a study of Ad26.COV2.S vaccination and SARS-CoV-2 variants. The table came from immunoSEQ multiplex PCR; TCRdb's copy has only in-frame clones and leaves some out. The sample shows 300,000 to 350,000 clones, 90% of them seen only once. The sequencing used peripheral blood, collected in a trial of Ad26.COV2.S vaccine versus placebo. The source is a person aged 18-65 years who received the Ad26.COV2.S COVID-19 vaccine or a placebo. Both conserved end residues are part of each CDR3. Each record gives: V gene, CDR3 protein.

v_gene: TRBV27
CDR3aa: CASTKLSARTGNYGYTF

v_gene: TRBV9
CDR3aa: CASSVANGHYGYTF

v_gene: TRBV7-2
CDR3aa: CASSLEGGASPQHF

v_gene: TRBV6-5
CDR3aa: CASSQRGTNQPQHF

v_gene: TRBV29-1
CDR3aa: CSVAGGGPYNEQFF

v_gene: TRBV5-1
CDR3aa: CASSLGGSTDTQYF

v_gene: TRBV6-5
CDR3aa: CASSSRGSTGELFF

v_gene: TRBV12-3/TRBV12-4
CDR3aa: CASTGAGELFF

v_gene: TRBV15
CDR3aa: CATSRGTSGRLYEQFF

v_gene: TRBV4-3
CDR3aa: CASSQDSSYNEQFF

v_gene: TRBV6-5
CDR3aa: CASSYDDTGFYGYTF

v_gene: TRBV3-1/TRBV3-2
CDR3aa: CASCSSYEQYF

v_gene: TRBV4-1
CDR3aa: CASSQDPGQGNSPLHF

v_gene: TRBV29-1
CDR3aa: CSVEGEDTEAFF

v_gene: TRBV11-3
CDR3aa: CASSLGGWDTEAFF

v_gene: TRBV12-3/TRBV12-4
CDR3aa: CASGGSGELFF

v_gene: TRBV19
CDR3aa: CASTSGALSYTF

v_gene: TRBV6-2/TRBV6-3
CDR3aa: CASSYNVAGESGGYTF

v_gene: TRBV28
CDR3aa: CASNRLGPPDTQYF

v_gene: TRBV7-2
CDR3aa: CASSSSSLSGNTIYF

v_gene: TRBV7-2
CDR3aa: CASSLVPGAEAFF

v_gene: TRBV9
CDR3aa: CASSAHQTGATEAFF

v_gene: TRBV4-1
CDR3aa: CASSGNKNIQYF

v_gene: TRBV6-5
CDR3aa: CASSYSRGAGSEAFF

v_gene: TRBV7-9
CDR3aa: CASSLTDNTEAFF

v_gene: TRBV7-9
CDR3aa: CASSSTVINYGYTF

v_gene: TRBV7-9
CDR3aa: CASSLGQASSTDTQYF

v_gene: TRBV27
CDR3aa: CASSGYRRGEAFF

v_gene: TRBV3-1/TRBV3-2
CDR3aa: CASSQSPGVVGELFF

v_gene: TRBV20-1
CDR3aa: CSASEPTIPYNEQFF

v_gene: TRBV3-1/TRBV3-2
CDR3aa: CASSQDLLAGDYNEQFF

v_gene: TRBV4-1
CDR3aa: CASSQDRTRNYNSPLHF

v_gene: TRBV24-1
CDR3aa: CATSDLTGELFF

v_gene: TRBV29-1
CDR3aa: CSVDDFTDTQYF

v_gene: TRBV19
CDR3aa: CASSIWGSGNTIYF

v_gene: TRBV5-4
CDR3aa: CASSLGFLAGQETQYF

v_gene: TRBV2
CDR3aa: CASNRDSQDTQYF

v_gene: TRBV6-5
CDR3aa: CASSYSPGYQETQYF

v_gene: TRBV4-3
CDR3aa: CASSPGWGDGDIQYF

v_gene: TRBV3-1/TRBV3-2
CDR3aa: CASSQDGTAVLYF

v_gene: TRBV7-3
CDR3aa: CASSLAGQGGETQYF

v_gene: TRBV6-6
CDR3aa: CASSPEGTYGYTF

v_gene: TRBV5-1
CDR3aa: CASSLTMDRVYGYTF

v_gene: TRBV11-2
CDR3aa: CASSLGGFDTEAFF